This T cell receptor (beta chain) is drawn from a study of CD8 T cells in Susac syndrome (dated by TCRdb to about 2019). At the level of the whole study: The study used repertoire sequencing to test whether antigen drove CD8+ T cell activation and differentiation in Susac syndrome. General study outcomes and caveats: The TCR sequencing and HLA analysis was acknowledged to have included a relatively small number of individuals.

Concerning this clonotype: Which antigen it targets is not known. Within one base of it there is no much larger clone, and no base qualities were kept.

RNA was extracted using the RNeasy kit, and about 0.5 to 1 microgram was reverse transcribed with random hexamers. The immunoSEQ multiplex PCR assay, covering 54 Vbeta and 13 Jbeta segments, was used to amplify TCR beta CDR3 regions. To correct PCR amplification bias, a synthetic template baseline was used for both primer optimization and computational correction. In the original analysis: Reads were assigned to V, D and J genes according to IMGT and analyzed in immunoSEQ Analyzer, with only productive sequences retained. Clonality was computed as one minus Shannon entropy normalized by log2 of the number of productive unique sequences. Public and private clones were assessed among the 100 most prevalent clones of each patient and control. Susac-specific clones were defined as absent from healthy and MS cohorts, about 1,000 published viral clones and other ImmuneACCESS disease sequences. Starting from the raw public reads, TCRdb applied fastp trimming at Q25, assembled clones with MiXCR and retained in-frame beta chains. For every CDR3 protein sequence, its rows merge into one entry that carries the most common genes and DNA. TCRdb's processing, not the study's, gives the V and J calls here. The sample table records around 200,000 distinct CDR3 sequences; 85% to 95% of these occur just once. Of the sample, 0.1% is held by the ten largest clones.

Peripheral blood CD8+ and CD4+ T cells from healthy donors, Susac syndrome patients and multiple sclerosis patients were profiled using high-throughput TCR beta sequencing. The healthy donors served as controls matched for age and sex. Bulk CD8+ and CD4+ T cells were purified magnetically by negative isolation, whereas CD8+ TEMRA cells were enriched by FACS. Blood was collected in EDTA tubes and processed within 24 hours, with PBMCs isolated through density gradient centrifugation. PBMCs intended for TCR sequencing were frozen in liquid nitrogen and were later thawed in a 37 degrees C water bath. Purity of sorted or isolated CD4+, CD8+ and CD8+ TEMRA cells was at least 90%. Reading from cysteine to phenylalanine, the CDR3 counts 14 amino acids. Of the read, only the CDR3 DNA is kept; its 42 bases are in frame from base 1. Compared with germline, V lacks 7 bases and J lacks 11 bases; bases without a gene match: 16.

Sequencing used CD4+ T cells from PBMCs. Recombination connected TRBV12-3 or TRBV12-4 to TRBJ1-1; 7 bases in the junction line up with TRBD1. This sequence originates from a human donor in good health. The nucleotides read TGTGCCAGCACCTCGACAGGGACTATGTCGGGCGCTTTCTTT. This codes for CASTSTGTMSGAFF.